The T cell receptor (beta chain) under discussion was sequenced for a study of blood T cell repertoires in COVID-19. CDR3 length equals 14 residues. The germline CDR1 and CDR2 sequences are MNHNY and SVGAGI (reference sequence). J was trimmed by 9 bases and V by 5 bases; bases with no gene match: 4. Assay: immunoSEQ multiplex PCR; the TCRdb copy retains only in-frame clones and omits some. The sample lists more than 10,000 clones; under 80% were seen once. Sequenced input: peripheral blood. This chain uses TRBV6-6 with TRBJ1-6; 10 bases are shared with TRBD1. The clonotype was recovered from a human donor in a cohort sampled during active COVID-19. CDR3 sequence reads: CASSTGQGVSPLHF. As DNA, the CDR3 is TGTGCCAGCAGTACCGGACAGGGGGTTTCACCCCTCCACTTT.